This T cell receptor beta chain was identified during a study of T-cell reconstitution after alpha-beta-depleted transplantation in children. The V end was cut by 4 bases, the J end by 7 bases, with 8 bases between. The CDR3 loop spans 11 amino acids. The germline V gene has CDR1 SGHNT and CDR2 YYREEE (reference sequence). This clonotype was detected ten times or more. Its antigen is still unknown. TCRbeta library construction was performed incorporating unique molecular identifiers. From the PCR reads, TCRdb called clonotypes with MiXCR, one entry per CDR3 protein. The table lists a few hundred thousand distinct CDR3 sequences, about a tenth of them singletons. Study-wide findings and caveats: Some patients' high day-60 TCRbeta diversity was traced to surviving recipient T cells and thymic progenitors. Expanded graft clones numbering several hundred reportedly gave rise to alpha-beta T cells about two months after transplant. Newly generated T cells supplied most T-cell counts and diversity one year post-transplant.

The receptor was isolated from a boy less than two years old with acute myeloid leukemia, due to receive a stem cell transplant. V gene TRBV5-4 combines with J gene TRBJ1-1; D unclear. This specimen was PBMCs, taken before TCRalphabeta/CD19-depleted stem cell transplant. This CDR3 is CASSEGLEAFF. CDR3 bases: TGTGCCAGCAGCGAGGGCCTTGAAGCTTTCTTT.